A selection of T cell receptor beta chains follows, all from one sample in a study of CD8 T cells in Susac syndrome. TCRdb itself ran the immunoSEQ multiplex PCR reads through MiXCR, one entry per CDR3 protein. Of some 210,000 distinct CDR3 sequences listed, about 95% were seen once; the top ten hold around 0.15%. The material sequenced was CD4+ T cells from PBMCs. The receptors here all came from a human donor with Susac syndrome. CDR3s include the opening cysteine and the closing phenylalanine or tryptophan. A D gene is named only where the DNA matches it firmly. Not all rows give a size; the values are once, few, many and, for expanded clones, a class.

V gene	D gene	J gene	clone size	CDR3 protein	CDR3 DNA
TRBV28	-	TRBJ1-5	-	CASSFLTAGNQPQHF	TGTGCCAGCAGTTTTCTGACAGCGGGCAATCAGCCCCAGCATTTT
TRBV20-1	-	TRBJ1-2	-	CSAREGGGYGYTF	TGCAGTGCTAGAGAGGGGGGCGGCTATGGCTACACCTTC
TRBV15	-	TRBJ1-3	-	CATRARGAENTTYF	TGTGCCACCAGGGCCAGAGGGGCTGAAAACACCACATATTTT
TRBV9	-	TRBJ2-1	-	CASSERTDNEQFF	TGTGCCAGCAGCGAGCGGACTGACAATGAGCAGTTCTTC
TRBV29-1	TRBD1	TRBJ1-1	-	CSVGTGGKAFF	TGCAGCGTTGGGACAGGGGGTAAAGCTTTCTTT
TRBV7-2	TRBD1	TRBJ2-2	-	CASSAGRTGNTGELFF	TGTGCCAGCAGCGCCGGAAGGACAGGGAACACCGGGGAGCTGTTTTTT
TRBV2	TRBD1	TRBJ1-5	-	CASSSTGGSQPQHF	TGTGCCAGCAGTTCAACAGGGGGAAGTCAGCCCCAGCATTTT
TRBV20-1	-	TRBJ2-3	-	CSARSDGYTDTQYF	TGCAGTGCTAGGTCCGACGGATACACAGATACGCAGTATTTT
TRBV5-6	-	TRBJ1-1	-	CASSAFGGQGGDYEGEAFF	TGTGCCAGCAGCGCCTTTGGGGGCCAGGGCGGAGACTACGAAGGAGAAGCTTTCTTT
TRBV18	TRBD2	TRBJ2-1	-	CASSLGLAGNEQFF	TGTGCCAGCTCACTCGGACTAGCGGGCAATGAGCAGTTCTTC
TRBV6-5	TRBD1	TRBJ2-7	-	CASGRPGQGNEQYF	TGTGCCAGCGGACGTCCGGGACAGGGTAACGAGCAGTACTTC
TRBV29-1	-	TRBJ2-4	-	CSVVGGNNIQYF	TGCAGCGTTGTGGGCGGGAACAACATTCAGTACTTC
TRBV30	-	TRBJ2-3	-	CAWRLISTDTQYF	TGTGCCTGGCGACTAATTAGCACAGATACGCAGTATTTT
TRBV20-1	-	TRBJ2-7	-	CSAALTAYSYEQYF	TGCAGTGCCGCCTTGACAGCTTACTCCTACGAGCAGTACTTC
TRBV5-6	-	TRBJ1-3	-	CASSLFVSGNTIYF	TGTGCCAGCAGCTTGTTTGTTTCTGGAAACACCATATATTTT
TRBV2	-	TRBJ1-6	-	CASSEDSGNSPLHF	TGTGCCAGCAGTGAGGACAGCGGCAATTCACCCCTCCACTTT
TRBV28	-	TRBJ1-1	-	CASSLLVGEAFF	TGTGCCAGCAGTTTGTTGGTAGGGGAAGCTTTCTTT
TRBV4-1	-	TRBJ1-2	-	CASSQPRDTLKYGYTF	TGCGCCAGCAGCCAACCCCGGGACACACTAAAGTATGGCTACACCTTC
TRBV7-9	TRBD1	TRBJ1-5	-	CASSSGSDRVRGNQPQHF	TGTGCCAGCAGCTCAGGATCGGACAGGGTAAGGGGTAATCAGCCCCAGCATTTT
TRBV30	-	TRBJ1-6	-	CARRLENSPLHF	TGTGCCCGGCGACTGGAGAATTCACCCCTCCACTTT
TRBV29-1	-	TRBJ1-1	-	CSVELRGVTEAFF	TGCAGCGTTGAGTTACGAGGGGTCACTGAAGCTTTCTTT
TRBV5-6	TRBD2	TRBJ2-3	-	CASSPGGLVGTDTQYF	TGTGCCAGCAGCCCCGGAGGACTAGTCGGCACAGATACGCAGTATTTT
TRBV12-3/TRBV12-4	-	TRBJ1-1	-	CASSWWGGTATLNTEAFF	TGTGCCAGCAGTTGGTGGGGCGGGACGGCAACCCTCAACACTGAAGCTTTCTTT
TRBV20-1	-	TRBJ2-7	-	CSAGRGSSYEQYF	TGCAGTGCTGGCAGGGGAAGCTCCTACGAGCAGTACTTC
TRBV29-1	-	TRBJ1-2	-	CSVLTEAFRGGYTF	TGCAGCGTCTTGACAGAAGCGTTCCGGGGTGGCTACACCTTC
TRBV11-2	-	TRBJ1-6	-	CASSRVGGISPLHF	TGTGCCAGCAGCAGGGTAGGGGGGATCTCACCCCTCCACTTT
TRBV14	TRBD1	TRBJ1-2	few	CASSRGQGGYTF	TGTGCCAGCAGCCGCGGACAGGGCGGCTACACCTTC
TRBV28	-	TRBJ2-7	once	CASSSGTDRYEQYF	TGTGCCAGCAGCTCGGGGACGGACCGCTACGAGCAGTACTTC
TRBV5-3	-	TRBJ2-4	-	CARSLVRYIQYF	TGTGCCAGAAGCTTGGTACGGTACATTCAGTACTTC
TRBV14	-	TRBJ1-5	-	CASSDYNQPQHF	TGTGCCAGCAGCGACTACAATCAGCCCCAGCATTTT
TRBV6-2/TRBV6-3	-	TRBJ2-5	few	CASSSAGTQETQYF	TGTGCCAGCAGTTCCGCCGGGACTCAAGAGACCCAGTACTTC
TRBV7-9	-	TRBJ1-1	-	CASSLDFVAPEAFF	TGTGCCAGCAGCTTGGATTTTGTAGCCCCTGAAGCTTTCTTT
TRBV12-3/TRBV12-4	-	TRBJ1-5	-	CASSSWGGSPNQPQHF	TGTGCCAGCAGTTCATGGGGCGGCTCCCCCAATCAGCCCCAGCATTTT
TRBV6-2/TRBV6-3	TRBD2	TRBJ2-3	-	CASSWGPGGVAVLGTQYF	TGTGCCAGCAGTTGGGGCCCGGGAGGCGTAGCTGTGCTCGGTACGCAGTATTTT
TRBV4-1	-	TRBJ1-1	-	CASRTTGTLNTEAFF	TGCGCCAGCAGGACTACCGGGACACTGAACACTGAAGCTTTCTTT
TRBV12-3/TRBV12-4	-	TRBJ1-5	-	CASTALGQPQHF	TGTGCCAGCACCGCCCTTGGTCAGCCCCAGCATTTT
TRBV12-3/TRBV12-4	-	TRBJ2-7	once	CASSLRAGTYEQYF	TGTGCCAGCAGTTTACGCGCAGGGACCTACGAGCAGTACTTC